Each of the 30 T cell receptor beta chains below was sequenced from the same sample in a study of T cells in Graves' hyperthyroidism and ophthalmopathy. Using RNA transcripts as the source, TCR beta CDR3 regions were amplified. The study used the HTBI primer set for a first-round RT-PCR of the TCR CDR3. TCRdb ran MiXCR on the multiplex PCR reads and lists one entry per CDR3 protein. The table includes about 380,000 distinct CDR3 sequences, around 14% detected once. The source material was blood. The receptors stem from a woman aged 60 to 75 with Graves' hyperthyroidism.

This clonotype appeared many times. The chain employs TRBV12-3 or TRBV12-4 and TRBJ1-4; D is possibly TRBD1 (5 bases). With 7 bases removed from V and 7 bases from J, the gap between germline ends came to 16 bases. The CDR3 consists of 14 residues. The CDR3 bases are TGTGCCAGCACCGACCGGGGGATTGGTGAAAAACTGTTTTTT. Its translation is CASTDRGIGEKLFF.

The V gene is TRBV20-1, the J gene TRBJ1-1; TRBD1 aligns across 9 bases. The CDR3 runs to 13 residues. Germline V lookup: CDR1 DFQATT, CDR2 SNEGSKA (reference sequence). Trimming at V came to 4 bases and at J to 8 bases, leaving 8 bases not matched to a gene. CDR3 region: CSATIQGAWEAFF. CDR3 nucleotides: TGCAGTGCTACCATACAGGGGGCCTGGGAAGCTTTCTTT.

This clonotype was seen many times. The CDR3 region is CSSLVPGSGYNEQFF. The CDR3 DNA reads TGCAGTTCTCTGGTCCCCGGGAGCGGTTACAATGAGCAGTTCTTC. The chain has TRBV20-1 and TRBJ2-1; TRBD2 is a possible D gene (6 bases). The germline CDR1 and CDR2 sequences are DFQATT and SNEGSKA (reference sequence). With 8 bases removed from V and 4 bases from J, the gap between germline ends came to 21 bases. The length of the CDR3 is 15 residues.

At least ten counts were recorded for this clonotype. The genes are TRBV9 and TRBJ2-3; 8 nucleotides line up with TRBD1. The CDR3 extends over 15 amino acids. CDR1 and CDR2 (germline): SGDLS, YYNGEE. The V segment lost 3 bases and the J segment 1 base; nucleotides outside the gene matches: 4. Written as DNA, the CDR3 is TGTGCCAGCAGCGCTACAGGGGGTCGCACAGATACGCAGTATTTT. Protein product: CASSATGGRTDTQYF.

There are many counts of this clonotype. The CDR3 protein is CASSRRSWTDSGNTIYF. CDR3 in DNA: TGTGCCAGCAGCCGAAGAAGTTGGACGGACTCTGGAAACACCATATATTTT. V gene TRBV13 combines with J gene TRBJ1-3; D unresolved. CDR1 is PRHDT and CDR2 is FYEKMQ in the germline V gene (reference sequence). The CDR3 runs 17 residues. V gave up 5 bases and J gave up 0 bases, with 17 bases separating them.

This clonotype was observed at least ten times. The CDR3 DNA is TGTGCCAGCAGTTCTCATAGCGGGAGCTACGAGCAGTACTTC. This gives the protein CASSSHSGSYEQYF. The chain is built from TRBV12-3 or TRBV12-4 and TRBJ2-7, with TRBD2 matching 9 bases. The CDR3 loop spans 14 amino acids. V lost 4 bases to trimming and J lost 3 bases; unmatched junction nucleotides: 4.

V usage is TRBV6-4 and J usage is TRBJ1-2; D is ambiguous. The germline V and J ends were trimmed by 6 bases and 6 bases, with 8 bases remaining between them. In germline, CDR1 is MRHNA, CDR2 SNTAGT. The CDR3 sequence is 11 residues long. CDR3 region: CASSPSNGYTF. In DNA form, the CDR3 reads TGTGCCAGCAGCCCCTCTAATGGCTACACCTTC.

As for this clonotype: Just one base apart from a much larger clone, this may be a read error. The chain is built from TRBV27 and TRBJ2-5, with a weak D call TRBD1 (6 bases). The V and J ends lost 2 bases and 5 bases respectively, with 12 bases between them. CDR3 length: 14 residues. CDR1 MNHEY and CDR2 SMNVEV come from the germline V gene (reference sequence). The CDR3 nucleotides read TGTGCCAGCAGTTTAAACAGGGTAAGGGAGACCCAGTACTTC. Residues: CASSLNRVRETQYF.

The table lists this clonotype with a few counts. V gene TRBV19 combines with J gene TRBJ2-1, with 8 bases that match TRBD2. The CDR3 covers 18 residues. Germline lookup yields CDR1 LNHDA and CDR2 SQIVND (reference sequence). V dropped 5 bases and J dropped 8; count of bases not matched to a gene: 20. In DNA form, the CDR3 reads TGTGCCAGTAGTCGCGGGGGGCATGCCTCAAAATGGCGTGATGAGCAGTTCTTC. This codes for CASSRGGHASKWRDEQFF.

This clonotype appeared many times. This chain links TRBV20-1 with TRBJ2-6; 10 positions agree with TRBD2. Germline CDR1 and CDR2: DFQATT and SNEGSKA (reference sequence). This CDR3 comprises 16 residues. Germline trimming cut 5 bases from V and 0 bases from J; bases unmatched to any gene: 4. As DNA, the CDR3 is TGCAGTGCTCGGACTAGCGGACTCTCTGGGGCCAACGTCCTGACTTTC. Amino acids: CSARTSGLSGANVLTF.

This clonotype was seen only a few times. The rearrangement uses TRBV25-1 and TRBJ1-6; no reliable D call. The CDR3 length is 16 residues. From germline, CDR1 is MGHDK and CDR2 SYGVNS. V was trimmed by 3 bases and J by 4 bases, leaving 13 bases between them. CDR3 sequence reads: CASSDYRGTYNSPLHF. As DNA, the CDR3 is TGTGCCAGCAGTGACTACCGGGGTACTTATAATTCACCCCTCCACTTT.

This clonotype appeared once. V gene TRBV12-3 or TRBV12-4 combines with J gene TRBJ1-2, with D tentatively TRBD1 (6 bases). The V gene lost 2 bases and the J gene lost 7 bases, with 11 bases spanning the gap. The CDR3 extends over 13 amino acids. CDR3 in DNA: TGTGCCAGCAGTTTACGACAGGAGGGTGGCTACACCTTC. It is translated as CASSLRQEGGYTF.

This clonotype appeared many times. The V and J genes are TRBV9 and TRBJ2-7, with D tentatively TRBD2 (5 bases). The CDR3 contains 14 residues. Germline V gene data show CDR1 as SGDLS and CDR2 as YYNGEE. Trimming removed 2 bases at V and 2 bases at J, with 11 bases between. The CDR3 DNA is TGTGCCAGCAGCGTTTCGGCGGGTCCCTACGAGCAGTACTTC. It translates to CASSVSAGPYEQYF.

This clonotype was found many times. The chain combines TRBV6-1 with TRBJ2-1; TRBD2 aligns across 12 bases. Per germline, CDR1 MNHNS and CDR2 SASEGT. The V segment lost 2 bases and the J segment 10 bases; nucleotides outside the gene matches: 6. The CDR3 extends over 15 amino acids. CDR3: CASSEQLAGGMEQFF. In DNA, the CDR3 is TGTGCCAGCAGTGAACAACTAGCGGGAGGTATGGAGCAGTTCTTC.

This clonotype was observed at least ten times. The chain links TRBV5-1 to TRBJ1-1, with D uncertain. The CDR3 is 13 residues long. The germline V and J ends were trimmed by 4 bases and 1 base, with 8 bases remaining between them. CDR1 and CDR2 from the germline V gene are SGHRS and YFSETQ. CDR3 loop: CASSREANTEAFF. The CDR3 nucleotides read TGCGCCAGCAGCAGGGAGGCGAACACTGAAGCTTTCTTT.

This clonotype was counted only a few times. This rearrangement joins TRBV3-1 to TRBJ2-2; 7 nucleotides align to TRBD2. The CDR3 contains 17 residues. With V trimmed by 0 bases and J by 6 bases, 10 bases remained unmatched. Germline-derived CDR1 and CDR2 are LGHDT and YNNKEL (reference sequence). This CDR3 reads CASSQDMGGSDPGELFF. The CDR3 DNA is TGTGCCAGCAGCCAAGATATGGGAGGGTCCGATCCCGGGGAGCTGTTTTTT.

Of note for this clonotype: A much more abundant neighbour one base away suggests this may be a read error. This chain uses TRBV3-1 with TRBJ2-7, with D unclear. There are 12 residues in the CDR3. Germline V gives CDR1 LGHDT, CDR2 YNNKEL (reference sequence). CDR3 in DNA: TGTGCCCGCAGTTCCGACCCCTACGAGCAGTACTTC. Translation: CARSSDPYEQYF.

This clonotype was counted many times. The CDR3 region has the DNA TGTGCCAGTCCGGACCCAGGATCAGTGAACACTGAAGCTTTCTTT. It yields the protein CASPDPGSVNTEAFF. This chain uses TRBV27 with TRBJ1-1; D is uncertain. Germline loops: CDR1 MNHEY, CDR2 SMNVEV (reference sequence). Deletions cut 9 bases from V and 0 bases from J, with 17 bases between. The CDR3 is 15 amino acids.

The chain carries TRBV5-1 and TRBJ2-1, with 9 bases lining up with TRBD2. The CDR3 is made up of 14 amino acids. CDR1 is SGHRS and CDR2 is YFSETQ in the germline V gene. The junction had 3 bases not matched to a gene; V was cut back by 1 base and J by 7 bases. The DNA of the CDR3 is TGCGCCAGCAGCTTGAGTAGCGGGAGAAATGAGCAGTTCTTC. As protein: CASSLSSGRNEQFF.

This chain joins TRBV7-9 and TRBJ1-2; maybe TRBD1 (6 bases). Germline CDR1 reads SEHNR; CDR2 reads FQNEAQ (reference sequence). The CDR3 covers 15 residues. V was clipped by 5 bases and J by 4 bases, with 17 bases between them. The CDR3 loop reads CASSQPARGGYGYTF. The CDR3 DNA follows: TGTGCCAGCAGCCAACCCGCCAGGGGTGGCTATGGCTACACCTTC. The full variable domain, completed using reference TRBV7-9 and TRBJ1-2, is DTGVSQNPRHKITKRGQNVTFRCDPISEHNRLYWYRQTLGQGPEFLTYFQNEAQLEKSRLLSDRFSAERPKGSFSTLEIQRTEQGDSAMYLCASSQPARGGYGYTFGSGTRLTVV.

This clonotype was counted ten times or more. This chain links TRBV3-1 with TRBJ1-5, with no clear D. CDR1 is LGHDT and CDR2 is YNNKEL in the germline V gene (reference sequence). V was trimmed by 1 base and J by 5 bases, leaving 9 bases between them. The CDR3 is made up of 14 amino acids. CDR3 amino acids: CASSQVRGHQPQHF. CDR3 DNA sequence: TGTGCCAGCAGCCAAGTGCGGGGTCATCAGCCCCAGCATTTT.

In this sample, this clonotype turned up many times. The gene calls are TRBV10-3 and TRBJ2-1, with D perhaps assigned TRBD1 or TRBD2 (6 bases each). The germline V gene has CDR1 ENHRY and CDR2 SYGVKD. This CDR3 has 15 amino acids. V lost 7 bases and J lost 3, with 16 bases in between. The CDR3 loop is CAITEGEAVYNEQFF. CDR3 DNA: TGTGCCATCACCGAGGGGGAGGCGGTCTACAATGAGCAGTTCTTC.

This clonotype was seen at least ten times. The chain couples TRBV30 to TRBJ2-1, with 8 bases aligning to TRBD1. Germline loops: CDR1 GTSNPN, CDR2 SVGIG (reference sequence). CDR3 size: 14 residues. V was clipped by 4 bases and J by 4 bases; unmatched bases: 6. The CDR3 spells CAWTRDRPYNEQFF. Written as DNA, the CDR3 is TGTGCCTGGACACGGGACAGGCCATACAATGAGCAGTTCTTC.

Many counts were recorded for this clonotype. Here the CDR3 DNA reads TGTGCCAGCAAGAGTGGGGGTCGCAATCAGCCCCAGCATTTT. Residues: CASKSGGRNQPQHF. The gene calls are TRBV6-1 and TRBJ1-5; D may be TRBD1 (5 bases). From germline, CDR1 is MNHNS and CDR2 SASEGT. Trimming took off 7 bases at V and 2 bases at J, with 12 bases between the two ends. The CDR3 runs 14 residues.

In its sample, this clonotype was seen many times. The V and J genes are TRBV15 and TRBJ2-3; TRBD2 matches at 8 bases. Trimming removed 1 base from V and 4 bases from J; junction bases left unmatched: 13. This CDR3 spans 18 amino acids. Germline values: CDR1 LNHNV, CDR2 YYDKDF (reference sequence). CDR3 sequence (DNA): TGTGCCACCAGCAGAGCTGGAGCGGGAGATATTTTGGCAGATACGCAGTATTTT. It specifies CATSRAGAGDILADTQYF.

This clonotype was seen at least ten times. This chain links TRBV6-5 with TRBJ1-2; D gene unclear. Germline CDR1 MNHEY, CDR2 SVGAGI. The CDR3 totals 16 residues. The ends were cut back, 2 bases at V and 4 bases at J, with 17 bases in the middle. The CDR3 DNA reads TGTGCCAGCAGTTACGCTGGGGATCCATCCGTCTATGGCTACACCTTC. It specifies CASSYAGDPSVYGYTF.

This clonotype was seen only a few times. The chain carries TRBV7-2 and TRBJ2-5, with D unclear. The CDR3 loop spans 14 amino acids. Germline V CDR1 and CDR2: SGHTA, FQGNSA. Trimming stripped 6 bases from V and 4 bases from J, with 15 bases between. The CDR3 sequence is CASSIIGSGETQYF. Written as DNA, the CDR3 is TGTGCCAGCAGTATAATAGGGTCTGGAGAGACCCAGTACTTC.

Of note for this clonotype: The junction departs from germline at one end; a sequencing error may be responsible. This chain uses TRBV19 with TRBJ1-1, with no clear D. Germline CDR1 and CDR2: LNHDA and SQIVND (reference sequence). The CDR3 sequence is 15 residues long. The CDR3 nucleotides read TGTGTCAGTAGTATAGCCTCACTTAGGAACACTGAAGCTTTCTTT. This translates into CVSSIASLRNTEAFF.

This clonotype is a singleton in its sample. CDR3 sequence (DNA): TGTGCCACCAGCCACCCCTCTGGGGCCACAGATACGCAGTATTTT. It translates to CATSHPSGATDTQYF. The chain combines TRBV24-1 with TRBJ2-3, with TRBD1 as a possible D gene (5 bases). V was pared by 7 bases and J by 2 bases, with 15 bases between. The CDR3 runs 15 residues. CDR1 and CDR2 (germline): KGHDR, SFDVKD.

V is TRBV4-1 and J is TRBJ2-2; D is unclear. Germline CDR1 and CDR2: MGHRA and YSYEKL. This CDR3 is 15 amino acids long. Trimming took off 3 bases at V and 4 bases at J, with 12 bases between the two ends. The CDR3 sequence is CASSQAAPPTGELFF. CDR3 DNA sequence: TGCGCCAGCAGCCAGGCGGCCCCACCCACCGGGGAGCTGTTTTTT.